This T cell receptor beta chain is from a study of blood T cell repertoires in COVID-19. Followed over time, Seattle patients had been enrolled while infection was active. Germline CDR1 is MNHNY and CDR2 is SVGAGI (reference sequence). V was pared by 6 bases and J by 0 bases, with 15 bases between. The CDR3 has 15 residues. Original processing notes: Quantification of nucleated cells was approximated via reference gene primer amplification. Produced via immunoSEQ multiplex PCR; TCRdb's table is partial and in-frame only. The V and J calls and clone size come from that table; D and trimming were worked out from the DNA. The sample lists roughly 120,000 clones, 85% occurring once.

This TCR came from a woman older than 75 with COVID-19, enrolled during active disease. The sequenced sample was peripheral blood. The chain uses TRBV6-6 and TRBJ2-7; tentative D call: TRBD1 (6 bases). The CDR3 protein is CASRSTGLLSYEQYF. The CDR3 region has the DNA TGTGCCAGCAGGTCGACAGGCCTTCTCTCCTACGAGCAGTACTTC.